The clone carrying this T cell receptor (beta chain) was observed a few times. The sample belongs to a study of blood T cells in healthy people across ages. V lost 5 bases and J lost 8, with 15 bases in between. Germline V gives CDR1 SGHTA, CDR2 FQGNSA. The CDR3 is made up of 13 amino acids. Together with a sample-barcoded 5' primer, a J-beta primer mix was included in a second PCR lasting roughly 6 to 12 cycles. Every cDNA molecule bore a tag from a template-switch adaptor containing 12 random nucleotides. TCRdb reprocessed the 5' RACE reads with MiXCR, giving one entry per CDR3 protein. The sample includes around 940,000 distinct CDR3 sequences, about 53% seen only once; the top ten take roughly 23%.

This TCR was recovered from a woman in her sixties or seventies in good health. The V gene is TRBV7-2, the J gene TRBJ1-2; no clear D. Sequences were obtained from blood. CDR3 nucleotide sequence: TGTGCCAGCAGCGAACAGATTAACCAAGGCTACACCTTC. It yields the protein CASSEQINQGYTF.